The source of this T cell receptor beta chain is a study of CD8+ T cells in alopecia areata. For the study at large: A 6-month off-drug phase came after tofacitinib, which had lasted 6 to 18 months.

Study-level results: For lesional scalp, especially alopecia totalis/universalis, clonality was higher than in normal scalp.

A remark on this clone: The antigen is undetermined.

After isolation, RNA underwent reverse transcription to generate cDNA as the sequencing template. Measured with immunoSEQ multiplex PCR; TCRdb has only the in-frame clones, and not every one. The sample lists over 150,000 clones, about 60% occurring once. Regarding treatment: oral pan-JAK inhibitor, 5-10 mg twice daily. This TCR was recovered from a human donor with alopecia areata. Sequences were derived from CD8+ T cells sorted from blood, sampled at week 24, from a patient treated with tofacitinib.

CDR3 sequence (DNA): TGTGCCAGCAGTTTATCATCCGGGAATGGCTACACCTTC. The encoded protein is CASSLSSGNGYTF. The chain employs TRBV27 and TRBJ1-2, with D uncertain. In germline, CDR1 is MNHEY, CDR2 SMNVEV (reference sequence). This CDR3 has 13 amino acids. V was cut by 0 bases and J by 6 bases, with 8 bases left in between.